This paragraph reports one T cell receptor beta chain. The entry originates in a study of blood T cell repertoires in COVID-19. Study-wide background: Sources were T cells, B-cell-depleted T cells, or PBMCs; the material itself was cDNA or gDNA.

In the authors' methods: By means of reference gene primer amplification, nucleated cell counts were estimated. Measured with immunoSEQ multiplex PCR; TCRdb has only the in-frame clones, and not every one. For V, J and clone size, that table is used; D and trimming come from the DNA. Of 100,000 to 150,000 clones listed, around four fifths are singletons. With 1 base removed from V and 4 bases from J, the gap between germline ends came to 11 bases. There are 14 residues in the CDR3. CDR1 and CDR2 (germline): GTSNPN, SVGIG (reference sequence). V and J are TRBV30 and TRBJ1-5, with D maybe TRBD1 (5 bases). Material: peripheral blood. This TCR was sampled from a human donor in a cohort sampled during active COVID-19. CDR3 protein: CAWSARVENQPQHF. DNA of the CDR3: TGTGCCTGGAGTGCCAGGGTGGAAAATCAGCCCCAGCATTTT.